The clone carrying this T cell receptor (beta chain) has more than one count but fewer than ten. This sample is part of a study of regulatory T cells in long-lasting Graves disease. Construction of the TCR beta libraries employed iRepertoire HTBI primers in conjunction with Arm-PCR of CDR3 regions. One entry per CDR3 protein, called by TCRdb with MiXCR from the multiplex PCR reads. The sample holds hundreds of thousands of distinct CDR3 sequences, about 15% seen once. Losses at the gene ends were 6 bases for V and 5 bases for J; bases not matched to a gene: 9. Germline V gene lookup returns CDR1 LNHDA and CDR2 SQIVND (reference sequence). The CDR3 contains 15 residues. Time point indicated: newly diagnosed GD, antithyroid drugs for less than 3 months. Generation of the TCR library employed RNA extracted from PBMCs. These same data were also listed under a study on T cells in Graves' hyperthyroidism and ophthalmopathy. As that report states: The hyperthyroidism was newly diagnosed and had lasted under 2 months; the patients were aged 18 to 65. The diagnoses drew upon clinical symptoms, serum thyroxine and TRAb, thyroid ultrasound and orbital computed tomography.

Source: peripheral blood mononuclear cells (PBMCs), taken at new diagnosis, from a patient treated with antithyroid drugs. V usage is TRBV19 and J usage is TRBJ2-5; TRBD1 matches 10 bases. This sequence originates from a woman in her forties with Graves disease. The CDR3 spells CASRQTGGLRETQYF. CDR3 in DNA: TGTGCCAGTAGGCAGACAGGGGGCTTGCGGGAGACCCAGTACTTC. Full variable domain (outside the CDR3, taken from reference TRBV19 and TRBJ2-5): DGGITQSPKYLFRKEGQNVTLSCEQNLNHDAMYWYRQDPGQGLRLIYYSQIVNDFQKGDIAEGYSVSREKKESFPLTVTSAQKNPTAFYLCASRQTGGLRETQYFGPGTRLLVL.